This T cell receptor (beta chain) originates from a study of T-cell reconstitution after alpha-beta-depleted transplantation in children. General study points: Some patients' high day-60 TCRbeta diversity was attributed to recipient cells surviving conditioning.

Unique molecular identifiers were incorporated when the TCRbeta library was constructed. TCRdb analysed the PCR reads with MiXCR anew, one entry per CDR3 protein. The sample consists of about 210,000 distinct CDR3 sequences, roughly 15% of them appearing once. V gave up 0 bases and J gave up 6 bases, with 10 bases separating them. The V gene's germline CDR1 is SGHNT and CDR2 YYREEE (reference sequence). The length of the CDR3 is 14 residues. This clonotype was seen many times. Its antigen is unknown. The material sequenced was PBMCs, mostly from graft donor cells, taken 360 days after TCRalphabeta/CD19-depleted stem cell transplant. This chain uses TRBV5-4 with TRBJ2-4, with a weak D call TRBD1 (6 bases). The source of this sequence is a male patient between 2 and 10 years old who had a stem cell transplant for acute lymphoblastic leukemia, so the T cells may come from the graft donor. CDR3 amino acids: CASSLVDSLNIQYF. CDR3 nucleotide sequence: TGTGCCAGCAGCTTGGTGGACAGCCTAAACATTCAGTACTTC.